One and the same sample provided the 22 T cell receptor beta chains below, sequenced in a study of T cell responses to AZD1222 COVID-19 vaccine. Clones were read by immunoSEQ multiplex PCR, and TCRdb kept only the in-frame ones, dropping some. The repertoire holds about 120,000 clones, with roughly 90% as singletons. This specimen was peripheral blood, taken 28 days after the second dose of the MenACWY control vaccine. The source of these receptors is an adult who received the MenACWY meningococcal vaccine as a control.

The gene calls are TRBV28 and TRBJ2-1; D possibly corresponds to TRBD2 (7 bases). There are 16 residues in the CDR3. Trimming cost V 5 bases and J 6 bases, with 20 bases left between them. Germline V gene data show CDR1 as MDHEN and CDR2 as SYDVKM. The CDR3 loop is CASSTPRGAGGNEQFF. The CDR3 DNA follows: TGTGCCAGCAGTACTCCTCGGGGGGCGGGTGGCAATGAGCAGTTCTTC.

This clone was detected a few times. The chain uses TRBV6-2 or TRBV6-3 and TRBJ1-6; the match to TRBD1 covers 7 bases. Germline V CDR1 and CDR2: MNHEY, SVGEGT. Trimming removed 4 bases from V and 0 bases from J; junction bases left unmatched: 6. The CDR3 length is 17 residues. For the CDR3, the DNA is TGTGCCAGCAGTTCGCACAGGGGAGGCTCCTATAATTCACCCCTCCACTTT. As protein: CASSSHRGGSYNSPLHF.

The V gene is TRBV6-2 or TRBV6-3, the J gene TRBJ1-1; D unresolved. V was cut by 2 bases and J by 0 bases, with 13 bases left in between. Looked up from germline, CDR1 is MNHEY and CDR2 is SVGEGT. This CDR3 has 16 amino acids. The chain's CDR3 is CASSYERAPMNTEAFF. The CDR3 DNA reads as TGTGCCAGCAGTTACGAGAGGGCCCCGATGAACACTGAAGCTTTCTTT.

The chain has TRBV30 and TRBJ2-7; 9 bases map to TRBD2. The CDR3 is 13 residues long. V shed 5 bases and J 2 bases; nucleotides not matched to a gene: 4. Germline V gene data show CDR1 as GTSNPN and CDR2 as SVGIG (reference sequence). This CDR3 reads CAWALAGTYEQYF. The CDR3 DNA is TGTGCCTGGGCCCTAGCGGGGACCTACGAGCAGTACTTC.

This CDR3 is CASVGGPGAEAFF. Written as DNA, the CDR3 is TGTGCCAGTGTAGGGGGGCCGGGCGCTGAAGCTTTCTTT. The chain joins TRBV19 to TRBJ1-1; a possible D gene is TRBD1 (6 bases). Germline V gene lookup returns CDR1 LNHDA and CDR2 SQIVND (reference sequence). The CDR3 extends over 13 amino acids. V lost 8 bases to trimming and J lost 6 bases, with 16 bases between them. Using reference TRBV19 and TRBJ1-1 for the parts outside the CDR3, the full variable domain is DGGITQSPKYLFRKEGQNVTLSCEQNLNHDAMYWYRQDPGQGLRLIYYSQIVNDFQKGDIAEGYSVSREKKESFPLTVTSAQKNPTAFYLCASVGGPGAEAFFGQGTRLTVV.

V usage is TRBV19 and J usage is TRBJ2-2, with 9 positions matching TRBD1. The CDR3 consists of 16 residues. Germline CDR1 reads LNHDA; CDR2 reads SQIVND (reference sequence). The V segment lost 5 bases and the J segment 6 bases; nucleotides outside the gene matches: 10. The CDR3 protein is CASSPPGQGSSGELFF. The CDR3 coding sequence is TGTGCCAGTAGTCCTCCGGGACAGGGAAGTTCCGGGGAGCTGTTTTTT.

The chain's CDR3 is CASRYRVSSEQYV. The CDR3 DNA sequence: TGTGCCAGCAGATACAGGGTCAGCTCCGAGCAGTACGTC. The chain combines TRBV6-2 or TRBV6-3 with TRBJ2-7; D possibly corresponds to TRBD1 (6 bases). The length of the CDR3 is 13 residues. Germline V CDR1 and CDR2: MNHEY, SVGEGT. The V and J ends lost 6 bases and 6 bases respectively, with 15 bases between them.

This sequence joins TRBV7-2 and TRBJ2-3, with 11 bases identical to TRBD2. V shed 3 bases, J shed 0 bases, and the junction held 8 bases outside the gene matches. Germline CDR1 SGHTA, CDR2 FQGNSA. The CDR3 is 18 amino acids. CDR3 sequence reads: CASSFLGTSGTSTDTQYF. The CDR3 DNA is TGTGCCAGCAGCTTCCTAGGGACTAGCGGAACTAGCACAGATACGCAGTATTTT.

The rearrangement joins TRBV6-5 to TRBJ2-7; D is unclear. V gave up 6 bases and J gave up 4 bases, with 7 bases separating them. The CDR3 is 11 residues long. Germline assignment: CDR1 MNHEY and CDR2 SVGAGI. CDR3 sequence: CASSTVYEQYF. In DNA form, the CDR3 reads TGTGCCAGCAGCACTGTTTACGAGCAGTACTTC.

J is TRBJ2-7 and V is TRBV30; 10 positions agree with TRBD1. Per the germline V gene, CDR1 is GTSNPN and CDR2 is SVGIG (reference sequence). The CDR3 extends over 15 amino acids. J was trimmed by 0 bases and V by 2 bases; bases with no gene match: 4. The CDR3 region is CAWSPGQGFSYEQYF. The CDR3 region has the DNA TGTGCCTGGAGTCCGGGACAGGGGTTCTCCTACGAGCAGTACTTC.

The J gene is TRBJ2-1, the V gene TRBV5-1; 8 bases map to TRBD2. Losses at the gene ends were 4 bases for V and 5 bases for J; bases not matched to a gene: 8. The CDR3 is 15 amino acids. CDR1 is SGHRS and CDR2 is YFSETQ in the germline V gene. The DNA for the CDR3 is TGCGCCAGCAGCGTATCCGGGACTAGAAACAATGAGCAGTTCTTC. Translation: CASSVSGTRNNEQFF.

In nucleotides, the CDR3 is TGTGCCAGCAGTTACAGAGGGAAAGTATCCTACGAGCAGTACGTC. Protein: CASSYRGKVSYEQYV. The chain is built from TRBV6-5 and TRBJ2-7; a weak D match, TRBD2 (5 bases). The germline V and J ends were trimmed by 2 bases and 1 base, with 12 bases remaining between them. Germline values: CDR1 MNHEY, CDR2 SVGAGI. The CDR3 contains 15 residues.

V is TRBV5-1 and J is TRBJ1-2; 8 bases line up with TRBD1. Germline V gene lookup returns CDR1 SGHRS and CDR2 YFSETQ. V shed 6 bases, J shed 6 bases, and the junction held 7 bases outside the gene matches. CDR3 length: 13 amino acids. CDR3 bases: TGCGCCAGCAAAATTGCAGGGGGCGATGGCTACACCTTC. Protein product: CASKIAGGDGYTF. The full variable domain, its missing parts supplied by reference TRBV5-1 and TRBJ1-2, is KAGVTQTPRYLIKTRGQQVTLSCSPISGHRSVSWYQQTPGQGLQFLFEYFSETQRNKGNFPGRFSGRQFSNSRSEMNVSTLELGDSALYLCASKIAGGDGYTFGSGTRLTVV.

V usage is TRBV2 and J usage is TRBJ1-4; D gene ambiguous. This CDR3 has 13 residues. Germline loops: CDR1 SNHLY, CDR2 FYNNEI. Trimming left V 7 bases short and J 7 bases short, with 13 bases between. CDR3: CASTVLTGEKLFF. The CDR3 DNA follows: TGTGCCAGCACGGTTTTAACGGGTGAAAAACTGTTTTTT.

The gene calls are TRBV11-2 and TRBJ1-2, with a weak D call TRBD1 (6 bases). The CDR3 is made up of 16 amino acids. CDR1 and CDR2 (germline): SGHAT, FQNNGV. The V and J ends lost 7 bases and 0 bases respectively, with 18 bases between them. CDR3 nucleotide sequence: TGTGCCAGCACTAGGGGGGGGTTACCGGCTAACTATGGCTACACCTTC. Its protein is CASTRGGLPANYGYTF.

The genes are TRBV6-2 or TRBV6-3 and TRBJ2-6; 7 positions agree with TRBD1. The J segment lost 2 bases and the V segment lost 2 bases, leaving 3 bases of the junction unmatched. The germline V gene has CDR1 MNHEY and CDR2 SVGEGT. There are 16 residues in the CDR3. Here the CDR3 DNA reads TGTGCCAGCAGTTACGGGCAGGGGGCTGGGGCCAACGTCCTGACTTTC. Encoded protein: CASSYGQGAGANVLTF.

J is TRBJ2-2 and V is TRBV5-5; D remains ambiguous. CDR3 length: 17 residues. V lost 0 bases to trimming and J lost 0 bases, with 12 bases between them. The V gene's germline CDR1 is SGHKS and CDR2 YYEKEE (reference sequence). Here the CDR3 reads CASSLVPYSTNTGELFF. The CDR3 DNA is TGTGCCAGCAGCTTGGTCCCGTACAGCACGAACACCGGGGAGCTGTTTTTT.

This rearrangement joins TRBV24-1 to TRBJ2-5; D may be TRBD1 (6 bases). CDR1 and CDR2 (germline): KGHDR, SFDVKD. The CDR3 consists of 16 residues. V was cut by 4 bases and J by 5 bases, with 19 bases left in between. The CDR3 region is CATSESAGTIWETQYF. The DNA of the CDR3 is TGTGCCACCAGTGAATCCGCCGGGACAATCTGGGAGACCCAGTACTTC.

This clone was seen only once. The chain is built from TRBV9 and TRBJ2-3, with a tentative D call TRBD2 (6 bases). Germline V gene sequence: CDR1 SGDLS, CDR2 YYNGEE. With 0 bases removed from V and 0 bases from J, the gap between germline ends came to 8 bases. This CDR3 has 15 residues. CDR3 in DNA: TGTGCCAGCAGCGTAGGCGGGATTAGCACAGATACGCAGTATTTT. Translation gives CASSVGGISTDTQYF.

The CDR3 sequence: CSVEDYRTYEQYF. CDR3 DNA sequence: TGCAGCGTTGAAGATTACAGAACCTACGAGCAGTACTTC. The V and J genes are TRBV29-1 and TRBJ2-7; D is unclear. CDR1 is SQVTM and CDR2 is ANQGSEA in the germline V gene. CDR3 length equals 13 residues. V was cut by 0 bases and J by 2 bases, with 8 bases left in between.

The V and J genes are TRBV4-3 and TRBJ1-2, with 11 bases fitting TRBD1. This CDR3 spans 19 amino acids. Germline CDR1 reads LGHNA; CDR2 reads YSLEER. Trimming cost V 0 bases and J 6 bases; bases outside gene matches: 15. CDR3 coding DNA: TGCGCCAGCAGCCAAGATCTGGCCGGGACAGGGGGAGCAGGAGATGGCTACACCTTC. Protein sequence: CASSQDLAGTGGAGDGYTF.

This rearrangement joins TRBV9 to TRBJ2-1; 7 bases align to TRBD2. The CDR3 extends over 15 amino acids. CDR1 SGDLS and CDR2 YYNGEE come from the germline V gene. With V trimmed by 3 bases and J by 5 bases, 8 bases remained unmatched. The CDR3 region has the DNA TGTGCCAGCAGCGCCTTACCGGGGAGGGACAATGAGCAGTTCTTC. As protein: CASSALPGRDNEQFF.